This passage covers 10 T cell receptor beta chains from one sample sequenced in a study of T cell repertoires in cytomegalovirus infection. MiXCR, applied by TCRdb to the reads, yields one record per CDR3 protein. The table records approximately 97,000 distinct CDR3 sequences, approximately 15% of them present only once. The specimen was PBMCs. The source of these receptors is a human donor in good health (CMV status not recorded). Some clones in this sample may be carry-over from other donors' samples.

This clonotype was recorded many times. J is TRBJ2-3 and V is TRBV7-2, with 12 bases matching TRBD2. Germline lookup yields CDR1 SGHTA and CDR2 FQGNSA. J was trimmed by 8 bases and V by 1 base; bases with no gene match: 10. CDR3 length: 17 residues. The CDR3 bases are TGTGCCAGCAGCTTAGAGGCTAGCGGGGGGGTAAGAGGTACGCAGTATTTT. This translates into CASSLEASGGVRGTQYF.

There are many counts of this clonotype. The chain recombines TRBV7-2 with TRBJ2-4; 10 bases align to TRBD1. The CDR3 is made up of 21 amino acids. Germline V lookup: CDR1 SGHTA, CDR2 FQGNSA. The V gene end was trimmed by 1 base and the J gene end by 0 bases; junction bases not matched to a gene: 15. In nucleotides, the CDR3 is TGTGCCAGCAGCTTAGTAGCCATTGGGACAGGGGCCTCGGGAGCCAAAAACATTCAGTACTTC. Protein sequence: CASSLVAIGTGASGAKNIQYF.

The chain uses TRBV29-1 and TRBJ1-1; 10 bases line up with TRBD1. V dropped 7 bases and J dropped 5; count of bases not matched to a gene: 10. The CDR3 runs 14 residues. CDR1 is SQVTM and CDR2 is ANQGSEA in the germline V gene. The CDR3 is CSAGTGTGVTEAFF. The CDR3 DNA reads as TGCAGCGCGGGGACCGGGACAGGGGTTACTGAAGCTTTCTTT.

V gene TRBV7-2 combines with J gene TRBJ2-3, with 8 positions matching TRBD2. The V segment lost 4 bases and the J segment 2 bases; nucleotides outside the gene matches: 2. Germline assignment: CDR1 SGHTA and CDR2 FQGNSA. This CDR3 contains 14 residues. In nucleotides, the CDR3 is TGTGCCAGCAGCTCAGCGGGGGCCACAGATACGCAGTATTTT. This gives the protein CASSSAGATDTQYF.

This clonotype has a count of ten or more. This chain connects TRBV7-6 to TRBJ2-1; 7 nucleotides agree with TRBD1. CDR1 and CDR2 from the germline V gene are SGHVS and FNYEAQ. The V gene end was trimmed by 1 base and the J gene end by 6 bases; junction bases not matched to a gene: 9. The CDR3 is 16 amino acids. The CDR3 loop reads CASSLGVTGKVNEQFF. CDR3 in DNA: TGTGCCAGCAGCTTAGGGGTGACAGGGAAAGTCAATGAGCAGTTCTTC.

The CDR3 spells CASSEANTGELFF. In nucleotides, the CDR3 is TGTGCCAGCAGTGAGGCTAACACCGGGGAGCTGTTTTTT. V and J are TRBV2 and TRBJ2-2; D gene unclear. Germline CDR1 reads SNHLY; CDR2 reads FYNNEI. Trimming left V 3 bases short and J 2 bases short, with 4 bases between. The CDR3 totals 13 residues.

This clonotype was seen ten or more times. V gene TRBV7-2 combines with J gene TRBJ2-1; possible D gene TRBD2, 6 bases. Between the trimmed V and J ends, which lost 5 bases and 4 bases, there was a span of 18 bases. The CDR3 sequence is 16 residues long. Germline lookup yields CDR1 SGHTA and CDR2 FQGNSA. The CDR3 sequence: CASSLRGGGAYNEQFF. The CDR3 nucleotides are TGTGCCAGCAGCCTAAGGGGAGGCGGCGCGTACAATGAGCAGTTCTTC.

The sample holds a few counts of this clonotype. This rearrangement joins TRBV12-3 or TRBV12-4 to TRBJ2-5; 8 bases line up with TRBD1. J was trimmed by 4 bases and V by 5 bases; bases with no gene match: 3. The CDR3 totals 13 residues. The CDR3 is CASSPDRGETQYF. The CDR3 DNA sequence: TGTGCCAGCAGTCCTGACAGGGGAGAGACCCAGTACTTC.

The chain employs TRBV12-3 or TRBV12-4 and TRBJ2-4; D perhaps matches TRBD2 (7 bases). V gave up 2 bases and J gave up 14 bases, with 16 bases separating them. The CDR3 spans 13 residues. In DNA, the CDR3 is TGTGCCAGCAGTTTAACAACCGGGGGGCAGGAGTACTTC. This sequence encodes CASSLTTGGQEYF.

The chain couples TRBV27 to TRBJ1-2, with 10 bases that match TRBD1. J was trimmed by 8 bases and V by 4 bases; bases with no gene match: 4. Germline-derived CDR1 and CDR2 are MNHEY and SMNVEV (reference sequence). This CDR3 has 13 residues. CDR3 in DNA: TGTGCCAGCAGTTCGACAGGGGGCGAGGGCTACACCTTC. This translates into CASSSTGGEGYTF.